The rows below give T cell receptor beta chains drawn from one sample of a study of cytomegalovirus exposure and HLA in healthy donors. This table comes from immunoSEQ multiplex PCR, and its TCRdb copy is limited to in-frame clones, with some not included. Among 140,000 to 150,000 clones, roughly three quarters were seen once, and the ten largest hold 6.5% to 8%. The sequencing input was PBMCs. The receptors here all came from a woman aged 35 to 49 in good health and CMV-seropositive. The CDR3 runs from the conserved cysteine through the conserved F or W. D genes are given only for firm matches. Rows give clone size only sometimes, using once, few, many, or a class for an expanded clone.

CDR3aa: CASSGRGLAGGQETQYF
CDR3nt: TGTGCCAGCAGCGGTCGAGGGCTAGCGGGGGGCCAAGAGACCCAGTACTTC
j_gene: TRBJ2-5
abundance: .
v_gene: TRBV4-2
d_gene: TRBD2

CDR3aa: CASSPLGQGVSNYGYTF
CDR3nt: TGTGCCAGCAGCCCGCTGGGACAGGGGGTTTCTAACTATGGCTACACCTTC
j_gene: TRBJ1-2
abundance: .
v_gene: TRBV5-6
d_gene: TRBD1

CDR3aa: CASSSGLAVYNEQFF
CDR3nt: TGTGCCAGCAGCTCGGGACTAGCGGTTTACAATGAGCAGTTCTTC
j_gene: TRBJ2-1
abundance: .
v_gene: TRBV7-2
d_gene: TRBD2

CDR3aa: CSVALTDTQYF
CDR3nt: TGCAGCGTGGCATTAACAGATACGCAGTATTTT
j_gene: TRBJ2-3
abundance: .
v_gene: TRBV29-1
d_gene: .

CDR3aa: CASSLAPQAGDTQYF
CDR3nt: TGTGCCAGCAGCTTGGCTCCGCAGGCGGGAGATACGCAGTATTTT
j_gene: TRBJ2-3
abundance: .
v_gene: TRBV7-9
d_gene: .

CDR3aa: CASTFGAGPPEAFF
CDR3nt: TGTGCCAGCACCTTTGGGGCGGGGCCCCCTGAAGCTTTCTTT
j_gene: TRBJ1-1
abundance: .
v_gene: TRBV5-4
d_gene: .

CDR3aa: CSVEKRTGDWNTEAFF
CDR3nt: TGCAGCGTCGAGAAAAGGACAGGGGATTGGAACACTGAAGCTTTCTTT
j_gene: TRBJ1-1
abundance: .
v_gene: TRBV29-1
d_gene: TRBD1

CDR3aa: CASSPSPGQEKIGYTF
CDR3nt: TGTGCCAGCAGCCCCTCACCGGGACAGGAGAAGATTGGCTACACCTTC
j_gene: TRBJ1-2
abundance: .
v_gene: TRBV28
d_gene: TRBD1

CDR3aa: CASRGQGTYEQYF
CDR3nt: TGTGCCAGCAGAGGACAGGGCACCTACGAGCAGTACTTC
j_gene: TRBJ2-7
abundance: few
v_gene: TRBV2
d_gene: TRBD1

CDR3aa: CASSLDRANTEAFF
CDR3nt: TGTGCCAGCAGTCTAGACAGGGCGAACACTGAAGCTTTCTTT
j_gene: TRBJ1-1
abundance: .
v_gene: TRBV6-1
d_gene: TRBD1

CDR3aa: CASSEAGLAGDYNEQFF
CDR3nt: TGTGCCAGCAGTGAAGCGGGACTAGCGGGGGATTACAATGAGCAGTTCTTC
j_gene: TRBJ2-1
abundance: .
v_gene: TRBV6-1
d_gene: TRBD2

CDR3aa: CASSLGQGLNEQFF
CDR3nt: TGCGCCAGCAGCTTGGGACAGGGGCTCAATGAGCAGTTCTTC
j_gene: TRBJ2-1
abundance: .
v_gene: TRBV5-1
d_gene: TRBD1

CDR3aa: CATSIKGGEQYF
CDR3nt: TGTGCCACCAGCATAAAGGGAGGAGAGCAGTACTTC
j_gene: TRBJ2-7
abundance: .
v_gene: TRBV15
d_gene: .

CDR3aa: CASLLLAGGNNEQFF
CDR3nt: TGTGCCAGCCTACTACTAGCGGGGGGTAACAATGAGCAGTTCTTC
j_gene: TRBJ2-1
abundance: .
v_gene: TRBV7-2
d_gene: TRBD2

CDR3aa: CASSYGGGRTDTQYF
CDR3nt: TGTGCCAGCAGTTACGGAGGGGGCCGCACAGATACGCAGTATTTT
j_gene: TRBJ2-3
abundance: once
v_gene: TRBV7-9
d_gene: .

CDR3aa: CASSHPGQGAYEQYF
CDR3nt: TGCGCCAGCAGCCATCCGGGACAGGGGGCCTACGAGCAGTACTTC
j_gene: TRBJ2-7
abundance: .
v_gene: TRBV4-1
d_gene: TRBD1

CDR3aa: CASSYQKTGITEAFF
CDR3nt: TGTGCCAGCAGTTATCAAAAGACAGGGATCACTGAAGCTTTCTTT
j_gene: TRBJ1-1
abundance: few
v_gene: TRBV6-5
d_gene: TRBD1

CDR3aa: CAISGTDYDEQFF
CDR3nt: TGTGCCATCAGTGGGACGGACTACGATGAGCAGTTCTTC
j_gene: TRBJ2-1
abundance: once
v_gene: TRBV10-3
d_gene: .

CDR3aa: CASSPPDRSTFF
CDR3nt: TGTGCCAGCAGTCCTCCGGACAGGTCGACTTTCTTT
j_gene: TRBJ1-1
abundance: .
v_gene: TRBV6-5
d_gene: TRBD1

CDR3aa: CASRGPPLVRTMNTEAFF
CDR3nt: TGTGCCAGTAGGGGCCCTCCACTGGTCCGAACCATGAACACTGAAGCTTTCTTT
j_gene: TRBJ1-1
abundance: .
v_gene: TRBV19
d_gene: .

CDR3aa: CASSPSTGGLKTQYF
CDR3nt: TGTGCCAGCAGTCCGTCGACAGGGGGCCTAAAGACCCAGTACTTC
j_gene: TRBJ2-5
abundance: .
v_gene: TRBV28
d_gene: TRBD1

CDR3aa: CASSRSMGLAPYEQYF
CDR3nt: TGTGCCAGTAGTAGAAGTATGGGACTAGCCCCCTACGAGCAGTACTTC
j_gene: TRBJ2-7
abundance: once
v_gene: TRBV19
d_gene: TRBD2

CDR3aa: CSVERLLNTEAFF
CDR3nt: TGCAGCGTTGAGAGACTCTTGAACACTGAAGCTTTCTTT
j_gene: TRBJ1-1
abundance: .
v_gene: TRBV29-1
d_gene: .

CDR3aa: CATCPGDRGIDEQFF
CDR3nt: TGTGCCACCTGTCCCGGAGACAGGGGGATCGATGAGCAGTTCTTC
j_gene: TRBJ2-1
abundance: .
v_gene: TRBV15
d_gene: TRBD1

CDR3aa: CASSLWPTGELFF
CDR3nt: TGTGCCAGCAGCTTATGGCCTACCGGGGAGCTGTTTTTT
j_gene: TRBJ2-2
abundance: .
v_gene: TRBV7-3
d_gene: .

CDR3aa: CASSELAGGPDTQYF
CDR3nt: TGTGCCAGCAGCGAACTAGCGGGGGGGCCAGATACGCAGTATTTT
j_gene: TRBJ2-3
abundance: .
v_gene: TRBV28
d_gene: TRBD2

CDR3aa: CASRSGSSYEQYF
CDR3nt: TGTGCCAGCCGATCCGGGAGTTCCTACGAGCAGTACTTC
j_gene: TRBJ2-7
abundance: .
v_gene: TRBV28
d_gene: .

CDR3aa: CASSLGVGEANTGELFF
CDR3nt: TGTGCCAGCAGCTTAGGTGTCGGGGAGGCGAACACCGGGGAGCTGTTTTTT
j_gene: TRBJ2-2
abundance: .
v_gene: TRBV7-7
d_gene: .

CDR3aa: CAWSAGGGEQYF
CDR3nt: TGTGCCTGGAGTGCTGGCGGGGGCGAGCAGTACTTC
j_gene: TRBJ2-7
abundance: .
v_gene: TRBV30
d_gene: TRBD2

CDR3aa: CASSPLPSGDSSYEQYF
CDR3nt: TGTGCCAGCTCACCACTCCCTTCAGGGGACAGCTCCTACGAGCAGTACTTC
j_gene: TRBJ2-7
abundance: .
v_gene: TRBV18
d_gene: TRBD1

CDR3aa: CASSLSAGLGNTEAFF
CDR3nt: TGTGCCAGCAGTTTATCGGCGGGACTGGGGAACACTGAAGCTTTCTTT
j_gene: TRBJ1-1
abundance: .
v_gene: TRBV27
d_gene: .

CDR3aa: CASSSLSGGLNEQFF
CDR3nt: TGTGCCAGCAGTTCCCTTAGCGGGGGACTCAATGAGCAGTTCTTC
j_gene: TRBJ2-1
abundance: .
v_gene: TRBV28
d_gene: TRBD2

CDR3aa: CALNRGHEQYF
CDR3nt: TGTGCCTTGAACAGGGGTCACGAGCAGTACTTC
j_gene: TRBJ2-7
abundance: .
v_gene: TRBV30
d_gene: TRBD1

CDR3aa: CASRPGGSEKLFF
CDR3nt: TGTGCCAGCAGGCCAGGGGGATCTGAAAAACTGTTTTTT
j_gene: TRBJ1-4
abundance: .
v_gene: TRBV6-6
d_gene: TRBD1

CDR3aa: CASRHPQGITEAFF
CDR3nt: TGTGCCAGCAGGCACCCACAGGGGATCACTGAAGCTTTCTTT
j_gene: TRBJ1-1
abundance: .
v_gene: TRBV6-1
d_gene: TRBD1

CDR3aa: CASSASDRAPFYGYTF
CDR3nt: TGTGCCAGCAGTGCCTCCGACAGGGCCCCTTTCTATGGCTACACCTTC
j_gene: TRBJ1-2
abundance: large
v_gene: TRBV6-1
d_gene: TRBD1

CDR3aa: CASSFNSGGELFF
CDR3nt: TGTGCCAGCAGCTTTAATTCGGGCGGGGAGCTGTTTTTT
j_gene: TRBJ2-2
abundance: .
v_gene: TRBV7-3
d_gene: .

CDR3aa: CARNRVNIQYF
CDR3nt: TGTGCTAGGAACAGGGTAAACATTCAGTACTTC
j_gene: TRBJ2-4
abundance: few
v_gene: TRBV6-6
d_gene: .

CDR3aa: CASRETGGSEKLFF
CDR3nt: TGTGCCAGCAGGGAGACAGGGGGAAGTGAAAAACTGTTTTTT
j_gene: TRBJ1-4
abundance: once
v_gene: TRBV2
d_gene: TRBD1

CDR3aa: CASSPDGTGTYEQYF
CDR3nt: TGTGCCAGCAGCCCTGACGGGACAGGGACCTACGAGCAGTACTTC
j_gene: TRBJ2-7
abundance: .
v_gene: TRBV7-3
d_gene: TRBD1

CDR3aa: CASSYPASSGTSLSTDTQYF
CDR3nt: TGCGCCAGCAGCTACCCCGCCAGCTCAGGGACTTCCCTAAGCACAGATACGCAGTATTTT
j_gene: TRBJ2-3
abundance: .
v_gene: TRBV5-1
d_gene: .

CDR3aa: CASSEGGPLEQYF
CDR3nt: TGTGCCAGCAGTGAAGGGGGCCCCCTCGAGCAGTACTTC
j_gene: TRBJ2-7
abundance: .
v_gene: TRBV6-1
d_gene: .

CDR3aa: CASSILLRETQYF
CDR3nt: TGTGCCAGTAGTATCCTATTGCGGGAGACCCAGTACTTC
j_gene: TRBJ2-5
abundance: .
v_gene: TRBV19
d_gene: .

CDR3aa: CASSSPRQFPYGYTF
CDR3nt: TGTGCCAGCAGTTCCCCTAGGCAGTTCCCCTATGGCTACACCTTC
j_gene: TRBJ1-2
abundance: .
v_gene: TRBV27
d_gene: .

CDR3aa: CASSLDGGGQTYEQYF
CDR3nt: TGTGCCAGCAGCTTAGATGGAGGCGGACAGACCTACGAGCAGTACTTC
j_gene: TRBJ2-7
abundance: few
v_gene: TRBV13
d_gene: .

CDR3aa: CASSSATGFYGYTF
CDR3nt: TGTGCCAGCAGTTCCGCGACGGGGTTCTATGGCTACACCTTC
j_gene: TRBJ1-2
abundance: .
v_gene: TRBV6-5
d_gene: .

CDR3aa: CSVDGLYGAYNEQFF
CDR3nt: TGCAGCGTTGACGGACTATACGGAGCCTACAATGAGCAGTTCTTC
j_gene: TRBJ2-1
abundance: .
v_gene: TRBV29-1
d_gene: .

CDR3aa: CASSMSGGQETQYF
CDR3nt: TGTGCCAGCTCCATGTCAGGGGGCCAGGAGACCCAGTACTTC
j_gene: TRBJ2-5
abundance: .
v_gene: TRBV18
d_gene: TRBD1

CDR3aa: CASSLGLAGTGELFF
CDR3nt: TGTGCCAGCAGCCTGGGACTAGCTGGAACCGGGGAGCTGTTTTTT
j_gene: TRBJ2-2
abundance: once
v_gene: TRBV6-6
d_gene: TRBD2

CDR3aa: CTSSLASTGGRINEKLFF
CDR3nt: TGCACCAGCAGTCTTGCATCGACAGGGGGCCGCATAAATGAAAAACTGTTTTTT
j_gene: TRBJ1-4
abundance: .
v_gene: TRBV1
d_gene: .